The 30 T cell receptor beta chains below come from one sample, sequenced in a study of T cells in Graves' hyperthyroidism and ophthalmopathy. TCR beta CDR3 sequences were amplified from RNA transcripts. The HTBI primer set served for first-round RT-PCR of the TCR CDR3. TCRdb called the multiplex PCR reads again in MiXCR, with one record for every CDR3 protein. The sample has approximately 690,000 distinct CDR3 sequences; around 20% are singletons. The sample taken for sequencing was blood. These receptors came from a man younger than 45 with Graves' ophthalmopathy.

This clonotype was observed a handful of times. The chain links TRBV18 to TRBJ1-5, with D perhaps matching TRBD1 (5 bases). Deletions cut 0 bases from V and 6 bases from J, with 18 bases between. Per germline, CDR1 KGHSH and CDR2 LQKENI. This CDR3 contains 17 residues. The CDR3 DNA follows: TGTGCCAGCTCACCACCGGGGCTTGGCGGAAGGTCTCAGCCCCAGCATTTT. This translates into CASSPPGLGGRSQPQHF.

This clonotype was counted once. The rearrangement uses TRBV5-5 and TRBJ2-7; TRBD2 might be the D (6 bases). CDR3 length: 15 amino acids. V lost 1 base and J lost 3, with 14 bases in between. CDR1 is SGHKS, CDR2 YYEKEE, per germline (reference sequence). The CDR3 spells CASSLPGLSGYEQYF. CDR3 in DNA: TGTGCCAGCAGCTTGCCCGGACTAAGCGGCTACGAGCAGTACTTC.

Note on this clonotype: A much bigger clone sits one base away, suggesting this may be a read error. This chain connects TRBV2 to TRBJ2-4, with D uncertain. Germline values: CDR1 SNHLY, CDR2 FYNNEI. The CDR3 loop spans 14 amino acids. The CDR3, as DNA: TGTGCCAGCAGTGAAGCAGTAGCCAAAAACATTCGGTACTTC. This sequence encodes CASSEAVAKNIRYF. Looking up the rest from reference TRBV2 and TRBJ2-4 gives the full variable domain: EPEVTQTPSHQVTQMGQEVILRCVPISNHLYFYWYRQILGQKVEFLVSFYNNEISEKSEIFDDQFSVERPDGSNFTLKIRSTKLEDSAMYFCASSEAVAKNIRYFGAGTRLSVL.

This chain links TRBV2 with TRBJ2-3; D uncertain. The CDR3 runs to 13 residues. Trimming cost V 7 bases and J 1 base, with 9 bases left between them. CDR1 is SNHLY and CDR2 is FYNNEI in the germline V gene. This CDR3 is CASTGMGTDTQYF. The CDR3, as DNA: TGTGCCAGCACGGGTATGGGCACAGATACGCAGTATTTT.

This chain links TRBV5-1 with TRBJ2-3; 13 bases agree with TRBD2. The CDR3 covers 16 residues. Germline CDR1 reads SGHRS; CDR2 reads YFSETQ. With V trimmed by 5 bases and J by 5 bases, 8 bases remained unmatched. The CDR3 is CASRRGLAGVLDTQYF. CDR3 DNA: TGCGCCAGCAGACGTGGACTAGCGGGAGTATTAGATACGCAGTATTTT.

This clonotype was seen more than once but under ten times. The chain links TRBV5-1 to TRBJ2-7; D possibly uses TRBD1 or TRBD2 (6 bases each). The CDR3 length is 13 residues. The germline V gene encodes CDR1 SGHRS and CDR2 YFSETQ. Trimming removed 4 bases from V and 6 bases from J, with 14 bases in between. In DNA form, the CDR3 reads TGCGCCAGCAGCCAAACCCCGGGGGCCGAGCAGTACTTC. Residues: CASSQTPGAEQYF.

At least ten counts were recorded for this clonotype. CDR3 protein: CASSQVVDTQYF. The CDR3 DNA reads TGTGCCAGCAGCCAAGTCGTAGATACGCAGTATTTT. This rearrangement joins TRBV3-1 to TRBJ2-3, with D uncertain. Germline assignment: CDR1 LGHDT and CDR2 YNNKEL (reference sequence). With 1 base removed from V and 5 bases from J, the gap between germline ends came to 4 bases. The CDR3 has 12 amino acids.

This clonotype was picked up a small number of times. The chain couples TRBV6-1 to TRBJ2-1; D gene uncertain. The CDR3 contains 10 residues. Trimming cost V 8 bases and J 7 bases, with 6 bases left between them. Germline-derived CDR1 and CDR2 are MNHNS and SASEGT. The CDR3 reads CASGENEQFF. DNA of the CDR3: TGTGCCAGCGGGGAAAATGAGCAGTTCTTC.

This clonotype was observed a handful of times. The gene calls are TRBV20-1 and TRBJ2-5, with D perhaps TRBD1 or TRBD2 (5 bases each). Germline values: CDR1 DFQATT, CDR2 SNEGSKA (reference sequence). The V gene lost 5 bases and the J gene lost 2 bases, with 9 bases spanning the gap. The CDR3 is 12 amino acids. DNA for the CDR3: TGCAGTGCTTCCGGGGCACAAGAGACCCAGTACTTC. This codes for CSASGAQETQYF.

The chain is built from TRBV7-8 and TRBJ2-3; 9 bases line up with TRBD2. The CDR3 loop spans 15 amino acids. Germline CDR1 SGHVS, CDR2 FQNEAQ. Trimming at V came to 1 base and at J to 6 bases, leaving 5 bases not matched to a gene. The DNA for the CDR3 is TGTGCCAGCAGCTTAGATGTAGCGGGAGTGGATACGCAGTATTTT. It translates to CASSLDVAGVDTQYF.

This clonotype was detected only a few times. The chain recombines TRBV5-1 with TRBJ2-1, with TRBD2 matching 13 bases. This CDR3 spans 16 amino acids. Germline V gene sequence: CDR1 SGHRS, CDR2 YFSETQ. The ends lost 3 bases at V and 9 bases at J; junction bases unmatched: 9. The CDR3 nucleotides are TGCGCCAGCAGCTCTACGGGACTAGCGGGACAGGTTGAGCAGTTCTTC. Amino acid sequence: CASSSTGLAGQVEQFF.

This clonotype was detected a few times. This sequence joins TRBV5-1 and TRBJ2-7; TRBD1 agrees at 10 bases. CDR3 length: 17 amino acids. The germline CDR1 and CDR2 sequences are SGHRS and YFSETQ. V lost 0 bases, J lost 2 bases, and 8 bases stayed unmatched. The DNA of the CDR3 is TGCGCCAGCAGCTTGGGGGCGTCGGGACAGGGGACCTACGAGCAGTACTTC. Its protein is CASSLGASGQGTYEQYF.

This clonotype was recorded a few times. This sequence joins TRBV28 and TRBJ2-1; 10 positions match TRBD1. V shed 5 bases and J 4 bases; nucleotides not matched to a gene: 8. The CDR3 loop spans 16 amino acids. The germline V gene encodes CDR1 MDHEN and CDR2 SYDVKM. The CDR3 DNA sequence: TGTGCCAGCAGTACCCGACAGGGGGCCCAATACAATGAGCAGTTCTTC. This codes for CASSTRQGAQYNEQFF.

This clonotype was seen at least ten times. The chain uses TRBV30 and TRBJ1-2, with D hard to call. The germline V and J ends were trimmed by 0 bases and 0 bases, with 2 bases remaining between them. Germline lookup yields CDR1 GTSNPN and CDR2 SVGIG (reference sequence). The length of the CDR3 is 12 residues. The CDR3 spells CAWSVANYGYTF. The CDR3 DNA is TGTGCCTGGAGTGTCGCTAACTATGGCTACACCTTC.

This clonotype was counted only a few times. This chain connects TRBV28 to TRBJ2-4, with D maybe TRBD1 (6 bases). V shed 6 bases and J shed 9 bases, with 18 bases lying between them. The CDR3 runs 14 residues. Germline CDR1 reads MDHEN; CDR2 reads SYDVKM. Here the CDR3 DNA reads TGTGCCAGCAGCCACCTACAGGGTCGGGGCATTCAGTACTTC. This translates into CASSHLQGRGIQYF. Combining the CDR3 with reference TRBV28 and TRBJ2-4 gives the whole variable domain DVKVTQSSRYLVKRTGEKVFLECVQDMDHENMFWYRQDPGLGLRLIYFSYDVKMKEKGDIPEGYSVSREKKERFSLILESASTNQTSMYLCASSHLQGRGIQYFGAGTRLSVL.

This clonotype was counted between two and nine times. The V and J genes are TRBV29-1 and TRBJ2-2, with 9 bases fitting TRBD1. The CDR3 runs to 14 residues. The ends lost 7 bases at V and 5 bases at J; junction bases unmatched: 8. Per the germline V gene, CDR1 is SQVTM and CDR2 is ANQGSEA. CDR3 nucleotides: TGCAGCGCCTGGACAGGGGCCGGGACCGGGGAGCTGTTTTTT. Its translation: CSAWTGAGTGELFF.

The V and J genes are TRBV3-1 and TRBJ1-3; tentatively, D is TRBD1 (5 bases). Trimming removed 6 bases from V and 0 bases from J, with 9 bases in between. The CDR3 covers 14 residues. Germline V lookup: CDR1 LGHDT, CDR2 YNNKEL (reference sequence). The CDR3 DNA reads TGTGCCAGCAGTTCCGGGACCTCTGGAAACACCATATATTTT. Encoded protein: CASSSGTSGNTIYF.

The chain combines TRBV19 with TRBJ2-1; TRBD2 aligns across 7 bases. The CDR3 loop spans 18 amino acids. Germline CDR1 is LNHDA and CDR2 is SQIVND (reference sequence). V dropped 1 base and J dropped 1; count of bases not matched to a gene: 10. The CDR3 loop reads CASSIAGGGYISYNEQFF. CDR3 bases: TGTGCCAGTAGTATAGCTGGCGGGGGATATATTTCCTACAATGAGCAGTTCTTC.

Comment on this clonotype: Just one base apart from a much larger clone, this may be a read error. The rearrangement joins TRBV7-9 to TRBJ1-1, with 8 bases identical to TRBD1. With 7 bases clipped from V and 4 bases from J, the junction kept 8 bases outside the gene matches. Germline V gene data show CDR1 as SEHNR and CDR2 as FQNEAQ (reference sequence). The CDR3 consists of 14 residues. Here the CDR3 reads CASTGQGRVTEAFF. CDR3 bases: TGTGCCAGCACTGGACAGGGTAGGGTCACTGAAGCTTTCTTT.

The chain joins TRBV28 to TRBJ1-6; D gene ambiguous. Trimming took off 4 bases at V and 9 bases at J, with 19 bases between the two ends. The CDR3 runs to 16 residues. The germline V gene has CDR1 MDHEN and CDR2 SYDVKM. The CDR3 DNA is TGTGCCAGCAGTTCCGACCCCCCCTTAAAAGGTTCACCCCTCCACTTT. This codes for CASSSDPPLKGSPLHF.

This clonotype was picked up many times. The gene calls are TRBV28 and TRBJ1-5; D gene uncertain. The CDR3 is 16 residues long. Trimming left V 1 base short and J 1 base short, with 11 bases between. CDR1 is MDHEN, CDR2 SYDVKM, per germline. The CDR3 bases are TGTGCCAGCAGTTTATCCGAGGTTAGGAGCAATCAGCCCCAGCATTTT. Translating it yields CASSLSEVRSNQPQHF.

In this sample, this clonotype turned up a few times. The CDR3 loop reads CASSQDMGNQPQHF. The CDR3, as DNA: TGCGCCAGCAGCCAAGACATGGGGAATCAGCCCCAGCATTTT. This chain connects TRBV4-3 to TRBJ1-5; D uncertain. V was shortened by 0 bases and J by 4 bases, with 7 bases between the two germline ends. CDR3 length equals 14 residues. CDR1 and CDR2 from the germline V gene are LGHNA and YSLEER.

This clonotype was seen ten or more times. The chain couples TRBV27 to TRBJ2-7; 8 nucleotides line up with TRBD1. V was pared by 6 bases and J by 2 bases, with 6 bases of the junction left unmatched. The CDR3 loop spans 14 amino acids. Looked up from germline, CDR1 is MNHEY and CDR2 is SMNVEV (reference sequence). The CDR3 nucleotides are TGTGCCAGCAGCTACCTGACAGGGGCCTACGAGCAGTACTTC. The encoded protein is CASSYLTGAYEQYF.

The chain is built from TRBV29-1 and TRBJ1-1; D is possibly TRBD1 (5 bases). Trimming removed 5 bases at V and 1 base at J, with 14 bases between. The CDR3 runs to 14 residues. CDR1 and CDR2 (germline): SQVTM, ANQGSEA. The CDR3 is CSVRRDAKNTEAFF. In DNA, the CDR3 is TGCAGCGTTAGAAGGGACGCAAAGAACACTGAAGCTTTCTTT. Looking up the rest from reference TRBV29-1 and TRBJ1-1 gives the full variable domain: SAVISQKPSRDICQRGTSLTIQCQVDSQVTMMFWYRQQPGQSLTLIATANQGSEATYESGFVIDKFPISRPNLTFSTLTVSNMSPEDSSIYLCSVRRDAKNTEAFFGQGTRLTVV.

This clonotype was seen ten or more times. This rearrangement joins TRBV9 to TRBJ1-1; D is ambiguous. CDR3 length equals 15 residues. V shed 4 bases and J shed 1 base, with 14 bases lying between them. Germline CDR1 SGDLS, CDR2 YYNGEE. The CDR3 loop reads CASSLSDGKNTEAFF. The CDR3 nucleotides read TGTGCCAGCAGCCTCTCCGACGGAAAGAACACTGAAGCTTTCTTT. Together with reference TRBV9 and TRBJ1-1, the CDR3 gives the full variable domain: DSGVTQTPKHLITATGQRVTLRCSPRSGDLSVYWYQQSLDQGLQFLIQYYNGEERAKGNILERFSAQQFPDLHSELNLSSLELGDSALYFCASSLSDGKNTEAFFGQGTRLTVV.

This clonotype was seen a handful of times. The chain uses TRBV11-2 and TRBJ1-3, with 8 bases aligning to TRBD1. The CDR3 has 18 amino acids. Germline trimming cut 3 bases from V and 3 bases from J; bases unmatched to any gene: 13. The V gene's germline CDR1 is SGHAT and CDR2 FQNNGV. The CDR3 DNA reads TGTGCCAGCAGCTTCTTATCAGTGGGACAGGACGGTGGAAACACCATATATTTT. Protein product: CASSFLSVGQDGGNTIYF. The whole variable domain, remainder taken from reference TRBV11-2 and TRBJ1-3, is EAGVAQSPRYKIIEKRQSVAFWCNPISGHATLYWYQQILGQGPKLLIQFQNNGVVDDSQLPKDRFSAERLKGVDSTLKIQPAKLEDSAVYLCASSFLSVGQDGGNTIYFGEGSWLTVV.

This clonotype was seen a handful of times. The CDR3, as DNA: TGTGCCAGCACCCTTCCGGGAGTATTTGGCTACACCTTC. Encoded protein: CASTLPGVFGYTF. The chain uses TRBV7-3 and TRBJ1-2; no reliable D call. CDR3 length: 13 amino acids. CDR1 and CDR2 (germline): SGHTA, FQGTGA. Deletions cut 7 bases from V and 7 bases from J, with 16 bases between.

The chain uses TRBV4-1 and TRBJ1-2; D is unresolved. V was pared by 4 bases and J by 7 bases, with 16 bases between. CDR1 is MGHRA and CDR2 is YSYEKL in the germline V gene. This CDR3 spans 14 amino acids. In DNA, the CDR3 is TGCGCCAGCAGCCCCGCTTCCCTGGGCTCTGGCTACACCTTC. Residues: CASSPASLGSGYTF.

A few counts support this clonotype. The chain uses TRBV5-1 and TRBJ2-3; TRBD2 is a possible D gene (5 bases). CDR3 length: 15 residues. V gave up 0 bases and J gave up 4 bases, with 12 bases separating them. Germline CDR1 and CDR2: SGHRS and YFSETQ. The CDR3 here is CASSLGGPPPDTQYF. The CDR3 nucleotides read TGCGCCAGCAGCTTGGGCGGGCCCCCCCCAGATACGCAGTATTTT.

This clonotype was observed at least ten times. The gene calls are TRBV5-6 and TRBJ2-5; D remains unclear. CDR1 is SGHDT and CDR2 is YYEEEE in the germline V gene. The germline V and J ends were trimmed by 1 base and 5 bases, with 12 bases remaining between them. This CDR3 region has 14 residues. In DNA, the CDR3 is TGTGCCAGCAGCTTGCAGCAGTATGCTGAGACCCAGTACTTC. The encoded protein is CASSLQQYAETQYF.